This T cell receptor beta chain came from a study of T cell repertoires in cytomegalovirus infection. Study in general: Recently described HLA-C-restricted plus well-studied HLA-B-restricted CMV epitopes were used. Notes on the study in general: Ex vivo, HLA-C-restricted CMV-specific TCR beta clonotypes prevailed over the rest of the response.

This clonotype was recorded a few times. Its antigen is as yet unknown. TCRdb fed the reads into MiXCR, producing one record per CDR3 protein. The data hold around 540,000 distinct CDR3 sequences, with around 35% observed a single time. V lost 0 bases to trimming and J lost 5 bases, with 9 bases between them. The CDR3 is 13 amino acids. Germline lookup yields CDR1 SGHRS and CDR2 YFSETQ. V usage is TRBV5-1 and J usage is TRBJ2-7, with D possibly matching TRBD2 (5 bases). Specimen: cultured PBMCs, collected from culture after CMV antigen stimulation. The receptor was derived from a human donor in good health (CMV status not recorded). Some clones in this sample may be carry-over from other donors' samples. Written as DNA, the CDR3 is TGCGCCAGCAGCTTGGGGAGGAACAACGAGCAGTACTTC. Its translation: CASSLGRNNEQYF.